One and the same sample provided the 11 T cell receptor beta chains below, sequenced in a study of cytomegalovirus exposure and HLA in healthy donors. PCR employed 60 Vbeta and 13 Jbeta primers. Measured with immunoSEQ multiplex PCR; TCRdb has only the in-frame clones, and not every one. Counted here are 110,000 or so clones, 77% occurring once; the ten biggest clones make up roughly 11%. The sample consisted of PBMCs. The receptors here all came from a man aged 35 to 55 in good health and CMV-seropositive.

This clone was counted only a few times. V is TRBV28 and J is TRBJ2-7; 8 bases fit TRBD1. CDR1 MDHEN and CDR2 SYDVKM come from the germline V gene. The V gene end was trimmed by 6 bases and the J gene end by 1 base; junction bases not matched to a gene: 8. The CDR3 length is 15 residues. The DNA of the CDR3 is TGTGCCAGCAGATCGACAGGGGTTCGGTCCTACGAGCAGTACTTC. This codes for CASRSTGVRSYEQYF.

V usage is TRBV19 and J usage is TRBJ2-1; TRBD2 matches 7 bases. Trimming removed 6 bases from V and 5 bases from J; junction bases left unmatched: 10. The CDR3 consists of 15 residues. Per germline, CDR1 LNHDA and CDR2 SQIVND (reference sequence). As DNA, the CDR3 is TGTGCCAGTAGCCAGCGGGACCGGTACGACAATGAGCAGTTCTTC. Translation gives CASSQRDRYDNEQFF.

The V call is TRBV7-3, the J call TRBJ1-1, with D unclear. The V end was cut by 5 bases, the J end by 9 bases, with 22 bases between. The germline V gene has CDR1 SGHTA and CDR2 FQGTGA. This CDR3 has 15 amino acids. CDR3 DNA sequence: TGTGCCAGCAGCCCTAGTAGTCTTTTTCCTGTCAAAGCTTTCTTT. Protein sequence: CASSPSSLFPVKAFF.

This sequence joins TRBV6-5 and TRBJ1-6; tentative D call: TRBD1 (5 bases). CDR3 length: 14 amino acids. CDR1 and CDR2 (germline): MNHEY, SVGAGI. V was cut by 6 bases and J by 7 bases, with 13 bases left in between. The CDR3 nucleotides read TGTGCCAGCAGGCGGGGCAGTACGAATTCACCCCTCCACTTT. Translated, it gives CASRRGSTNSPLHF.

The V call is TRBV7-6, the J call TRBJ2-1; 8 positions agree with TRBD2. V lost 5 bases and J lost 0; bases outside the gene matches: 6. The CDR3 sequence is 16 residues long. CDR1 SGHVS and CDR2 FNYEAQ come from the germline V gene. The CDR3 reads CASSDTGTSSYNEQFF. The CDR3 coding sequence is TGTGCCAGCAGCGACACCGGGACTAGCTCCTACAATGAGCAGTTCTTC. The full variable domain, with the rest looked up from reference TRBV7-6 and TRBJ2-1, is GAGVSQSPRYKVTKRGQDVALRCDPISGHVSLYWYRQALGQGPEFLTYFNYEAQQDKSGLPNDRFSAERPEGSISTLTIQRTEQRDSAMYRCASSDTGTSSYNEQFFGPGTRLTVL.

The table lists this clone with a count of one. V gene TRBV7-8 combines with J gene TRBJ2-7, with D maybe TRBD2 (6 bases). Germline-derived CDR1 and CDR2 are SGHVS and FQNEAQ. The CDR3 extends over 14 amino acids. Trimming left V 3 bases short and J 1 base short, with 10 bases between. CDR3 region: CASSLQRASYEQYF. CDR3 bases: TGTGCCAGCAGCTTGCAGCGGGCGTCCTACGAGCAGTACTTC.

This clone was picked up a small number of times. V is TRBV6-4 and J is TRBJ2-1, with 14 bases that match TRBD2. Trimming at V came to 3 bases and at J to 6 bases, leaving 1 base not matched to a gene. Germline lookup yields CDR1 MRHNA and CDR2 SNTAGT. The CDR3 runs to 15 residues. This CDR3 reads CASSEGTSGGNEQFF. The CDR3 DNA is TGTGCCAGCAGTGAAGGGACTAGCGGGGGCAATGAGCAGTTCTTC.

This chain joins TRBV27 and TRBJ2-2; the D gene is possibly TRBD2 (6 bases). V dropped 6 bases and J dropped 11 bases, with 10 bases sitting between them. The germline CDR1 and CDR2 sequences are MNHEY and SMNVEV (reference sequence). CDR3 size: 11 residues. The CDR3 loop is CASRRGAELFF. CDR3 nucleotide sequence: TGTGCCAGCAGGCGCGGGGCCGAGCTGTTTTTT.

The CDR3 here is CASSADRTNYGYTF. The CDR3 bases are TGTGCCAGCAGCGCAGACAGGACTAACTATGGCTACACCTTC. This chain links TRBV2 with TRBJ1-2, with a tentative D call TRBD1 (6 bases). V lost 6 bases to trimming and J lost 0 bases, with 11 bases between them. The CDR3 is 14 residues long. In germline, CDR1 is SNHLY, CDR2 FYNNEI.

The chain joins TRBV4-1 to TRBJ2-7; D call uncertain. The CDR3 covers 14 residues. V was trimmed by 0 bases and J by 2 bases, leaving 8 bases between them. Germline loops: CDR1 MGHRA, CDR2 YSYEKL. In nucleotides, the CDR3 is TGCGCCAGCAGCCAAGAAGCTCCTACCTACGAGCAGTACTTC. It encodes CASSQEAPTYEQYF.

V gene TRBV9 combines with J gene TRBJ1-1, with TRBD1 matching 10 bases. This CDR3 has 14 amino acids. The V gene's germline CDR1 is SGDLS and CDR2 YYNGEE. V was pared by 0 bases and J by 4 bases, with 0 bases of the junction left unmatched. The CDR3 region is CASSVGDRGTEAFF. The CDR3 DNA sequence: TGTGCCAGCAGCGTAGGGGACAGGGGCACTGAAGCTTTCTTT.